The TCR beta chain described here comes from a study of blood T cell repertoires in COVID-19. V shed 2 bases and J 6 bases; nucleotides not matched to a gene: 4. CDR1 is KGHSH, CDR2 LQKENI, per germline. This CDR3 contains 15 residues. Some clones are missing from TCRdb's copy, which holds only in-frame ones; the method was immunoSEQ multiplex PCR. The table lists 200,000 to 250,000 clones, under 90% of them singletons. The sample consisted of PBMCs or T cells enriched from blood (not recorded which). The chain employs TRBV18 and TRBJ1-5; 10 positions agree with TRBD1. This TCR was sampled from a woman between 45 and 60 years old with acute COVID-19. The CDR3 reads CASSPTTGGGQPQHF. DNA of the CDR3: TGTGCCAGCTCACCAACGACAGGGGGCGGTCAGCCCCAGCATTTT.